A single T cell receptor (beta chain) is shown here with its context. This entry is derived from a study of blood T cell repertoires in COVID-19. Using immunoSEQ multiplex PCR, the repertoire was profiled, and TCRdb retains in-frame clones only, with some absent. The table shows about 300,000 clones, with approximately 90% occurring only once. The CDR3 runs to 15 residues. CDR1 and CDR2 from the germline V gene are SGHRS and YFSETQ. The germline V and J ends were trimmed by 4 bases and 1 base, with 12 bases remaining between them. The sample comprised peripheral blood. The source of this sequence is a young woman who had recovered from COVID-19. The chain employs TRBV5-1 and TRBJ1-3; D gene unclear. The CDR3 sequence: CASSPLGLSGNTIYF. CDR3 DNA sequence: TGCGCCAGCAGCCCCCTTGGCTTATCTGGAAACACCATATATTTT.